These 9 T cell receptor beta chains originate from one sample sequenced in a study of OX40 agonist ivuxolimab in advanced cancers. Receptors were amplified or captured by the immunoSEQ multiplex PCR assay. This is the immuneACCESS table as TCRdb keeps it, with only in-frame sequences that have V and J called. A part of the clones is gone; compared with another copy, unresolved V genes explain less than half, and the rest is unexplained. In all, the sample holds 70,000 to 85,000 clones, and approximately 95% of those were seen once. The top ten constitute 8% to 13% of the sample. Sequencing was performed on CD4+ or CD8+ T cells sorted from blood, taken in a trial of the OX40 agonist ivuxolimab. The source is an adult with an advanced solid tumor such as melanoma, head and neck, liver or kidney cancer.

This chain links TRBV5-1 with TRBJ1-1; weak D call: TRBD1 (5 bases). The length of the CDR3 is 15 residues. Trimming shortened V by 0 bases and J by 0 bases, and 9 bases separated the two germline ends. CDR1 is SGHRS and CDR2 is YFSETQ in the germline V gene. The CDR3 is CASSLEGTLNTEAFF. The DNA for the CDR3 is TGCGCCAGCAGCTTGGAAGGGACCTTGAACACTGAAGCTTTCTTT.

The chain recombines TRBV2 with TRBJ1-6, with a weak D call TRBD1 (5 bases). The V gene lost 4 bases and the J gene lost 10 bases, with 26 bases spanning the gap. CDR1 is SNHLY and CDR2 is FYNNEI in the germline V gene. This CDR3 contains 18 residues. The CDR3 DNA reads TGTGCCAGCAGTGCCGGGCCCGAAGCCAGGGCTGACGAGTCACCCCTCCACTTT. Its protein product is CASSAGPEARADESPLHF.

This clone was seen a few times. The CDR3 DNA follows: TGTGCCAGCAGTGAATGGGGGGGCACTGAAGCTTTCTTT. Its translation: CASSEWGGTEAFF. The chain is built from TRBV2 and TRBJ1-1; D is possibly TRBD1 (5 bases). Trimming took off 2 bases at V and 4 bases at J, with 8 bases between the two ends. CDR1 and CDR2 from the germline V gene are SNHLY and FYNNEI. This CDR3 is built from 13 residues.

Notes on this clone: At one end the junction does not follow the germline gene, possibly because of a read error. Other DNA sequences from this sample encode an identical CDR3 as well. The CDR3 DNA reads TGTGCCAGCAGTTTAGTCCCCTACGAGCAGTACTTC. Amino acid sequence: CASSLVPYEQYF. This rearrangement joins TRBV7-9 to TRBJ2-7; D gene unclear. Looked up from germline, CDR1 is SEHNR and CDR2 is FQNEAQ (reference sequence). The CDR3 sequence is 12 residues long.

The J gene is TRBJ2-3, the V gene TRBV7-9, with TRBD2 identical over 10 bases. The CDR3 consists of 17 residues. With V trimmed by 7 bases and J by 0 bases, 10 bases remained unmatched. The germline V gene encodes CDR1 SEHNR and CDR2 FQNEAQ (reference sequence). CDR3 nucleotide sequence: TGTGCCAGCACCAAACTCCTAGCGGGAGCTAGCACAGATACGCAGTATTTT. Translation: CASTKLLAGASTDTQYF. The whole variable domain, filled in from reference TRBV7-9 and TRBJ2-3, reads DTGVSQNPRHKITKRGQNVTFRCDPISEHNRLYWYRQTLGQGPEFLTYFQNEAQLEKSRLLSDRFSAERPKGSFSTLEIQRTEQGDSAMYLCASTKLLAGASTDTQYFGPGTRLTVL.

The chain's CDR3 is CASSQAHSNQPQHF. The CDR3 nucleotides are TGCGCCAGCAGCCAAGCACATAGCAATCAGCCCCAGCATTTT. V is TRBV4-1 and J is TRBJ1-5, with D uncertain. CDR1 MGHRA and CDR2 YSYEKL come from the germline V gene. The ends were cut back, 1 base at V and 0 bases at J, with 4 bases in the middle. The CDR3 is 14 residues long.

To note about this clone: It is likely a read error, because the conserved phenylalanine at the end of the CDR3 is missing. The gene calls are TRBV25-1 and TRBJ1-1; D gene unclear. The CDR3 has 16 amino acids. From germline, CDR1 is MGHDK and CDR2 SYGVNS. The ends were cut back, 7 bases at V and 0 bases at J, with 18 bases in the middle. The CDR3 loop reads CASNANRKILNTEAFL. CDR3 in DNA: TGTGCCAGCAATGCAAACCGGAAAATCCTGAACACTGAAGCTTTCCTC.

The gene calls are TRBV11-2 and TRBJ2-7; D is unresolved. This CDR3 is 14 amino acids long. CDR1 is SGHAT and CDR2 is FQNNGV in the germline V gene. Trimming shortened V by 8 bases and J by 1 base, and 15 bases separated the two germline ends. CDR3 sequence: CASSYGLGSYEQYF. CDR3 bases: TGTGCCAGCTCCTACGGGTTGGGGTCCTACGAGCAGTACTTC.

The chain recombines TRBV7-2 with TRBJ2-7, with D hard to call. Trimming shortened V by 6 bases and J by 2 bases, and 8 bases separated the two germline ends. Germline CDR1 and CDR2: SGHTA and FQGNSA. The CDR3 is made up of 12 amino acids. The CDR3 sequence: CASRADAYEQYF. The CDR3 nucleotides read TGTGCCAGCAGGGCGGACGCCTACGAGCAGTACTTC.